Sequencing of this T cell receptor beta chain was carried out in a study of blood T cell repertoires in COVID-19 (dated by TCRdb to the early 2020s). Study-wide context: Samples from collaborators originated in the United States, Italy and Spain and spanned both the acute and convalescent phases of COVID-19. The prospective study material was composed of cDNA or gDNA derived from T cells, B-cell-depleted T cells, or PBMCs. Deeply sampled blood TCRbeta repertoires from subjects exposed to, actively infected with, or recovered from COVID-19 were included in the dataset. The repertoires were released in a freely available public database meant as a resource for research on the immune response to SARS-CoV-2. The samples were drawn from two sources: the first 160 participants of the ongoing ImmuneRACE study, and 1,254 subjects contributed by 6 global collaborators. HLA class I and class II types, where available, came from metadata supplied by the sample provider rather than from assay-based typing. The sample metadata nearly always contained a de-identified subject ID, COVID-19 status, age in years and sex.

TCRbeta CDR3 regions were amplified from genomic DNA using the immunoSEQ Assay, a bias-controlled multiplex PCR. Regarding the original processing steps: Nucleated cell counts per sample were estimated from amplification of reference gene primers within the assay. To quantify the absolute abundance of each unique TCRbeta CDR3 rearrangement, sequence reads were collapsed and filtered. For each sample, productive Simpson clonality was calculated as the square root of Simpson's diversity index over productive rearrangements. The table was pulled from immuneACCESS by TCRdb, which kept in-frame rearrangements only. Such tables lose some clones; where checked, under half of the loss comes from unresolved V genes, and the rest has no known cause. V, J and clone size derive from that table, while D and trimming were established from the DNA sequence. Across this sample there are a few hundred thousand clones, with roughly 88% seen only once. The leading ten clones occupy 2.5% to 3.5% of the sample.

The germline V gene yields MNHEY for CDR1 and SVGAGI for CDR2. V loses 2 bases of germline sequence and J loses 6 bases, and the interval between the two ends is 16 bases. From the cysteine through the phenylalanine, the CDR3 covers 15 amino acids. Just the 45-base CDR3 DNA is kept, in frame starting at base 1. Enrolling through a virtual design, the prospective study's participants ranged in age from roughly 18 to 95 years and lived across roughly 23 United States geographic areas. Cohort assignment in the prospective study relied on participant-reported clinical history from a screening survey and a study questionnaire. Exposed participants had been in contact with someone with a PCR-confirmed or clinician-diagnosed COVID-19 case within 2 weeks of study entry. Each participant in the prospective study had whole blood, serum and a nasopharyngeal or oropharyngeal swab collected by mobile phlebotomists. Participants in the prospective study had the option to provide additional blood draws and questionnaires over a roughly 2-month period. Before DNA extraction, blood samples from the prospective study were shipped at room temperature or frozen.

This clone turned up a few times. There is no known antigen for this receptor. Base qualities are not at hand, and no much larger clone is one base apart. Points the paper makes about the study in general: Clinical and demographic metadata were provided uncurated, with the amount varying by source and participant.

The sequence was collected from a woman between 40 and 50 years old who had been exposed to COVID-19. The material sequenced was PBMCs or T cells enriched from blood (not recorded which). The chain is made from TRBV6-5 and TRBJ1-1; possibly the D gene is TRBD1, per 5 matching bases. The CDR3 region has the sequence CASSYHRQGLSEAFF. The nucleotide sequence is TGTGCCAGCAGTTACCATAGGCAGGGCCTCTCTGAAGCTTTCTTT.